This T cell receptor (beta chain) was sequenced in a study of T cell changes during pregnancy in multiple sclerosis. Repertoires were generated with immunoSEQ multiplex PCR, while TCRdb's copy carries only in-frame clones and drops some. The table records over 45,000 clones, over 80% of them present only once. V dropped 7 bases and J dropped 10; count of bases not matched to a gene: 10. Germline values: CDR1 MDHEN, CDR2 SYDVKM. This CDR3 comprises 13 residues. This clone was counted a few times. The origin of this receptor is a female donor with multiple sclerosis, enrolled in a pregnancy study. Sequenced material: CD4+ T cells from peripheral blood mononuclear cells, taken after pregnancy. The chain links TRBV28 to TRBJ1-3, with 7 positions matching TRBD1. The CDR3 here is CASTPTGAWTIYF. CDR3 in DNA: TGTGCCAGCACTCCAACAGGGGCGTGGACCATATATTTT. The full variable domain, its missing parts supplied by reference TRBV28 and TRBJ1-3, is DVKVTQSSRYLVKRTGEKVFLECVQDMDHENMFWYRQDPGLGLRLIYFSYDVKMKEKGDIPEGYSVSREKKERFSLILESASTNQTSMYLCASTPTGAWTIYFGEGSWLTVV.